This T cell receptor (beta chain) stems from a study of blood T cell repertoires in COVID-19. This CDR3 region has 16 residues. V gave up 0 bases and J gave up 7 bases; unmatched junction bases: 9. CDR1 and CDR2 (germline): LGHNT, FRNRAP. Original analysis: Reference gene primer amplification gave nucleated cell count estimates. Assay used: immunoSEQ multiplex PCR; TCRdb lists only in-frame clones, some missing. The V and J calls and clone size are taken from that table; D and trimming were inferred from the DNA. The table records 200,000 to 300,000 clones, 90% of them present only once. The chain has TRBV12-5 and TRBJ1-3, with 7 positions matching TRBD1. The sequenced sample consisted of peripheral blood. This TCR was recovered from a woman between 40 and 50 years old with acute or convalescent COVID-19. CDR3 nucleotide sequence: TGTGCTAGTGGTTTGGTATCGGGACAGACTTCGAACACCATATATTTT. Amino acid sequence: CASGLVSGQTSNTIYF.